Each of the 9 T cell receptor beta chains below was sequenced from the same sample in a study of spatial heterogeneity in lung cancer. Each CDR3 protein gets one entry after TCRdb re-called the 5' RACE reads with MiXCR. The data contain roughly 120,000 distinct CDR3 sequences, about 12% of them singletons. The time point is: blood at routine non-recurrence follow-up after resection. Tumor, nontumor lung or frozen PBMC supplied whole RNA, sequenced without sorting. This specimen was PBMCs, taken at follow-up. Receptors originate from a male donor with early-stage non-small cell lung cancer.

This chain connects TRBV7-2 to TRBJ2-7; 10 bases map to TRBD1. The trim removed 5 bases at V and 6 bases at J, leaving 4 bases unmatched. CDR3 length: 13 residues. CDR1 and CDR2 (germline): SGHTA, FQGNSA. Here the CDR3 DNA reads TGTGCCAGCAGCCCAGGACAGGGGGGCGAGCAGTACTTC. Its protein is CASSPGQGGEQYF.

This clonotype was observed once. As DNA, the CDR3 is TGTGCCAGCAGCGGAAAACAGCCCTCTGGGGCCAACGTCCTGACTTTC. It yields the protein CASSGKQPSGANVLTF. The rearrangement joins TRBV9 to TRBJ2-6; D not certain. Trimming removed 3 bases from V and 0 bases from J, with 10 bases in between. Per germline, CDR1 SGDLS and CDR2 YYNGEE. The CDR3 consists of 16 residues.

This sequence joins TRBV10-2 and TRBJ1-6; tentative D call: TRBD1 (5 bases). This CDR3 is built from 13 residues. V was trimmed by 4 bases and J by 9 bases, leaving 10 bases between them. Germline V gene data show CDR1 as WSHSY and CDR2 as SAAADI. The CDR3 DNA is TGCGCCAGCAGTGCCGTCGACAGTTCACCCCTCCACTTT. It translates to CASSAVDSSPLHF.

The gene calls are TRBV27 and TRBJ2-2, with D perhaps TRBD1 or TRBD2 (5 bases each). CDR3 length: 15 residues. Germline loops: CDR1 MNHEY, CDR2 SMNVEV (reference sequence). V was trimmed by 3 bases and J by 5 bases, leaving 13 bases between them. The CDR3 loop is CASSFRDLATGELFF. The DNA of the CDR3 is TGTGCCAGCAGTTTCCGGGACCTTGCGACCGGGGAGCTGTTTTTT.

The chain uses TRBV6-5 and TRBJ1-6, with D possibly matching TRBD1 (6 bases). Per the germline V gene, CDR1 is MNHEY and CDR2 is SVGAGI. The germline V and J ends were trimmed by 6 bases and 8 bases, with 14 bases remaining between them. The CDR3 runs 14 residues. This CDR3 reads CASSLTGSYSPLHF. As DNA, the CDR3 is TGTGCCAGCAGCTTAACAGGGTCCTATTCACCCCTCCACTTT.

The genes are TRBV6-5 and TRBJ2-7; D is possibly TRBD1 (6 bases). The CDR3 consists of 15 residues. V lost 3 bases to trimming and J lost 4 bases, with 16 bases between them. The V gene's germline CDR1 is MNHEY and CDR2 SVGAGI. The DNA of the CDR3 is TGTGCCAGCAGTTATCTCATGGGACAAGGATACGAGCAGTACTTC. Translating it yields CASSYLMGQGYEQYF.

This clonotype occurred many times. The chain links TRBV24-1 to TRBJ1-5; 7 bases align to TRBD1. The CDR3 is made up of 14 amino acids. J was trimmed by 3 bases and V by 4 bases; bases with no gene match: 2. CDR1 and CDR2 (germline): KGHDR, SFDVKD. DNA of the CDR3: TGTGCCACCAGTGAGACAGGGTTCAATCAGCCCCAGCATTTT. Amino acid sequence: CATSETGFNQPQHF.

This clonotype was found many times. This chain uses TRBV7-2 with TRBJ2-4; the D is unclear. Germline loops: CDR1 SGHTA, CDR2 FQGNSA. The CDR3 loop spans 15 amino acids. V lost 1 base and J lost 8, with 15 bases in between. CDR3 in amino acids: CASSLGRATRDIQYF. The CDR3 DNA reads as TGTGCCAGCAGCTTAGGAAGAGCAACCCGGGACATTCAGTACTTC.

The chain combines TRBV18 with TRBJ1-1; no reliable D call. The CDR3 loop spans 14 amino acids. Trimming took off 4 bases at V and 2 bases at J, with 11 bases between the two ends. Per the germline V gene, CDR1 is KGHSH and CDR2 is LQKENI. CDR3 in DNA: TGTGCCAGCTCACTACAAGACATAAACACTGAAGCTTTCTTT. Its translation: CASSLQDINTEAFF. The whole variable domain, filled in from reference TRBV18 and TRBJ1-1, reads NAGVMQNPRHLVRRRGQEARLRCSPMKGHSHVYWYRQLPEEGLKFMVYLQKENIIDESGMPKERFSAEFPKEGPSILRIQQVVRGDSAAYFCASSLQDINTEAFFGQGTRLTVV.